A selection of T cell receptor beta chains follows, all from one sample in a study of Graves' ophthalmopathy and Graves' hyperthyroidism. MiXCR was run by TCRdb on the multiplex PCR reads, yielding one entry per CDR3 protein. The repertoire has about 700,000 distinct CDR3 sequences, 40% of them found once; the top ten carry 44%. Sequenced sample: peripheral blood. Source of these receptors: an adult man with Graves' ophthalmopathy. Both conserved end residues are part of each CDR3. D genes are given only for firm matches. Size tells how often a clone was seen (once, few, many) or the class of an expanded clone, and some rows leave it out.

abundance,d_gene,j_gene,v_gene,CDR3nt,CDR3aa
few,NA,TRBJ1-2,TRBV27,TGTGCCAGCAGTAGACAGCATTACCATGGCTACACCTTC,CASSRQHYHGYTF
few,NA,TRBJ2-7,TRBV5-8,TGTGCCAGCAGCTTGGGTGGGGCTTTCTACGAGCAGTACTTC,CASSLGGAFYEQYF
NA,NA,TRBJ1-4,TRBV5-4,TGTGCCAGCAGCCACCGGGACAAGGGAGAAAAACTGTTTTTT,CASSHRDKGEKLFF
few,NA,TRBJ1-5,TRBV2,TGTGCCAGCAGTGAAGCGGGGACCCGAGGTCCCCGGCAGCATTTT,CASSEAGTRGPRQHF
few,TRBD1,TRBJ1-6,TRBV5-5,TGTGCCAGCAGCCAGCAGACAGGGGTAAATTCACCCCTCCACTTT,CASSQQTGVNSPLHF
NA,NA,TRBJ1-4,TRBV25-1,TGTGCCTGGAGCGATCCGGGGGTGACTAATGAAAAACTGTTTTTT,CAWSDPGVTNEKLFF
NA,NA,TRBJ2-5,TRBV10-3,TGTGCCATCAGTTACCGAGAGACCCAGTACTTC,CAISYRETQYF
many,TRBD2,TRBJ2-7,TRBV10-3,TGTGCCATCAGTGAGCCCGGGACTAGCGGGGAGTACGAGCAGTACTTC,CAISEPGTSGEYEQYF
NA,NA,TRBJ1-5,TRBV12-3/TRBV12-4,TGTGCCAGCAGTCCAGTGGGTCTGAATCAGCCCCAGCATTTT,CASSPVGLNQPQHF
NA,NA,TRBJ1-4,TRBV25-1,TGTGCCAGCAGTTTCGGGGTGGGAGTTGAAAAACTGTTTTTT,CASSFGVGVEKLFF
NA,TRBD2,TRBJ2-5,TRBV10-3,TGTGCCATCAGTGAGGGTAGCGGGAATGGAGAGACCCAGTACTTC,CAISEGSGNGETQYF
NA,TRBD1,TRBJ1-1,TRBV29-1,TGCAGCGTCGTCCGGGCAGGGGGCTTGAACACTGAAGCTTTCTTT,CSVVRAGGLNTEAFF
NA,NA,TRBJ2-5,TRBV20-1,TGCAGTGCTAGAGATCAGAGCGGGTACGGAGAGACCCAGTACTTC,CSARDQSGYGETQYF
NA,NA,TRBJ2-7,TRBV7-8,TGTGCCAGCAGCTTAGATCGCCAGGTTTCCTACGAGCAATACTTC,CASSLDRQVSYEQYF
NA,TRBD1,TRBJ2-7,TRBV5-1,TGCGCCAGCAGCTTGGAGGGCCAGGGGGTCCACGAGCAGTACTTC,CASSLEGQGVHEQYF
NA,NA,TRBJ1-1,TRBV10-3,TGTGCCAGCAGCGGGCGGGACAAAAAGAACACTGAAGCTTTCTTT,CASSGRDKKNTEAFF
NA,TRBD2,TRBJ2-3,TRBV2,TGTGCCAGCAACGGGGACCTAGCGGGTACCCACACAGATACGCAGTATTTT,CASNGDLAGTHTDTQYF
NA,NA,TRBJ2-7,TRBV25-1,TGTGCCAGCAGTGCCTTACCTACAAAGACCTACGAGCAGTACTTC,CASSALPTKTYEQYF
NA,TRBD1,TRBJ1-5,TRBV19,TGTGCCAGTAGTCGACAGGGGGCCTATAGCAATCAGCCCCAGCATTTT,CASSRQGAYSNQPQHF
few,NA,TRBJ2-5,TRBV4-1,TGCGCCAGCAGCCCGGGACTGGTGCAAGAGACCCAGTACTTC,CASSPGLVQETQYF
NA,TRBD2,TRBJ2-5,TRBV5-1,TGTGCCAGCAGCCTACTAGCGGGGGGGCGTGATTGGGAGACCCAGTACTTC,CASSLLAGGRDWETQYF
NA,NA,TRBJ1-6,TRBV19,TGCGCCAGCAGCCAAGACTCAGGGGATCCACCCCTCCACTTT,CASSQDSGDPPLHF
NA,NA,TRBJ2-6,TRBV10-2,TGCGCCACCTCGCTAGAGGGAGCTGGGGCCAACGTCCTGACTTTC,CATSLEGAGANVLTF
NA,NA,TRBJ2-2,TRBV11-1,TGTGCCAGTCGACCGGGCCCGACGAACACCGGGGAGCTGTTTTTT,CASRPGPTNTGELFF
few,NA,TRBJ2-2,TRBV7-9,TGTGCCAGCCGCCTTGGGTCCTCCGGGGAGCTGTTTTTT,CASRLGSSGELFF
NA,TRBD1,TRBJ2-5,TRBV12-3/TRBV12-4,TGTGCCAGCAGTACGGACAGGGGGCGAGAGACCCAGTACTTC,CASSTDRGRETQYF
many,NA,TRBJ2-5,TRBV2,TGTGCCAGCAGGGAGTCGGCCGGTGTGGAGACCCAGTACTTC,CASRESAGVETQYF
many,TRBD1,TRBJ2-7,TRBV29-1,TGCAGCGTTGATCCGGGACAGGGCCGTCCGGGCGAGCAGTACTTC,CSVDPGQGRPGEQYF
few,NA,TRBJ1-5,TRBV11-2,TGTGCCAGCAGCTTAGAGGCTGCCGGCAATCAGCCCCAGCATTTT,CASSLEAAGNQPQHF
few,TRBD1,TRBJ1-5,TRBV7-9,TGTGCCAGCAGCCGTCGACAGGGACAACAGCCCCAGCATTTT,CASSRRQGQQPQHF
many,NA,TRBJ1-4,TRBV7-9,TGTGCCAGCAGCTTCGACACCCATGGCAATGAAAAACTGTTTTTT,CASSFDTHGNEKLFF
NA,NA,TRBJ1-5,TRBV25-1,TGTGCCAGCAGTTCCCGTAGATTGGACCTCAATCAGCCCCAGCATTTT,CASSSRRLDLNQPQHF